These 25 T cell receptor beta chains share one sample of origin, sequenced in a study of blood T cells in healthy people across ages. A second PCR, run for roughly 7 to 12 cycles, used a sample-barcoded 5' primer plus a J-beta primer mix. TCRdb itself ran the 5' RACE reads through MiXCR, one entry per CDR3 protein. The table has some 1.5 million distinct CDR3 sequences, 25% to 30% seen once. Material for sequencing was blood. The receptor source for this set is a woman between 25 and 40 years old in good health.

CDR3 coding DNA: TGTGCCAGCAGCATTAGCGGGACCACAGATACGCAGTATTTT. Translating gives CASSISGTTDTQYF. The chain carries TRBV5-6 and TRBJ2-3; TRBD2 aligns across 8 bases. V was pared by 4 bases and J by 2 bases, with 3 bases of the junction left unmatched. Per the germline V gene, CDR1 is SGHDT and CDR2 is YYEEEE. The CDR3 spans 14 residues.

The table lists this clonotype with many counts. This chain links TRBV28 with TRBJ2-6; no reliable D call. This CDR3 contains 16 residues. From germline, CDR1 is MDHEN and CDR2 SYDVKM. V was clipped by 4 bases and J by 1 base, with 11 bases between them. The CDR3 coding sequence is TGTGCCAGCAGTTACTCCGGCCCTTCTGGGGCCAACGTCCTGACTTTC. This sequence encodes CASSYSGPSGANVLTF. Based on the CDR3 plus reference TRBV28 and TRBJ2-6, the full variable domain is DVKVTQSSRYLVKRTGEKVFLECVQDMDHENMFWYRQDPGLGLRLIYFSYDVKMKEKGDIPEGYSVSREKKERFSLILESASTNQTSMYLCASSYSGPSGANVLTFGAGSRLTVL.

This clonotype has a single count. This chain uses TRBV10-3 with TRBJ1-2; D gene uncertain. V gave up 8 bases and J gave up 4 bases, with 14 bases separating them. This CDR3 has 13 residues. Germline assignment: CDR1 ENHRY and CDR2 SYGVKD. CDR3 nucleotides: TGTGCCATCTCCGCACGGGAGGGCTATGGCTACACCTTC. This gives the protein CAISAREGYGYTF.

The V and J genes are TRBV12-3 or TRBV12-4 and TRBJ2-1, with TRBD2 identical over 9 bases. This CDR3 is 16 amino acids long. Trimming took 3 bases from V and 7 from J; bases not matched to a gene: 10. CDR3 region: CASSLVAGGPRNEQFF. For the CDR3, the DNA is TGTGCCAGCAGTTTGGTGGCGGGGGGGCCTCGGAATGAGCAGTTCTTC.

The chain employs TRBV4-1 and TRBJ2-5; 8 positions match TRBD2. Per the germline V gene, CDR1 is MGHRA and CDR2 is YSYEKL. The CDR3 consists of 14 residues. J gave up 5 bases and V 0 bases, and 2 bases lay outside the gene matches. The CDR3 DNA reads as TGCGCCAGCAGCCAAGAAGGGACTAGTGAGACCCAGTACTTC. It yields the protein CASSQEGTSETQYF.

Turning to this clonotype: One end of the junction fails to match germline, which may point to a read error. The V and J genes are TRBV11-2 and TRBJ2-2; TRBD2 matches 10 bases. The CDR3 loop spans 17 amino acids. Germline V gene lookup returns CDR1 SGHAT and CDR2 FQNNGV. The CDR3 DNA reads as TGTGCCATCAGCTCCAGCCTAGCGGGGGCCCGGGGCGGGGAGCTGTTTTTT. Its translation is CAISSSLAGARGGELFF.

This clonotype has just a few counts. The chain links TRBV7-6 to TRBJ2-1; TRBD2 might be the D (6 bases). Trimming took 5 bases from V and 4 from J, leaving 15 bases between them. Germline CDR1 reads SGHVS; CDR2 reads FNYEAQ. The CDR3 extends over 15 amino acids. The CDR3 sequence: CASSGGTVVYNEQFF. In nucleotides, the CDR3 is TGTGCCAGCAGCGGAGGGACTGTAGTTTACAATGAGCAGTTCTTC.

J is TRBJ2-1 and V is TRBV28, with 10 bases lining up with TRBD1. This CDR3 is 14 amino acids long. Germline CDR1 and CDR2: MDHEN and SYDVKM. Losses at the gene ends were 8 bases for V and 4 bases for J; bases not matched to a gene: 5. The CDR3 loop is CASDGQGGYNEQFF. The CDR3 region has the DNA TGTGCCAGCGACGGACAGGGGGGTTACAATGAGCAGTTCTTC. Full variable domain (missing parts from reference TRBV28 and TRBJ2-1): DVKVTQSSRYLVKRTGEKVFLECVQDMDHENMFWYRQDPGLGLRLIYFSYDVKMKEKGDIPEGYSVSREKKERFSLILESASTNQTSMYLCASDGQGGYNEQFFGPGTRLTVL.

This clonotype was picked up a small number of times. The chain has TRBV28 and TRBJ2-2; D not certain. Germline V gives CDR1 MDHEN, CDR2 SYDVKM. The CDR3 extends over 15 amino acids. The V end was cut by 7 bases, the J end by 4 bases, with 16 bases between. CDR3 in amino acids: CASTKLKGVTGELFF. The CDR3 DNA reads as TGTGCCAGCACAAAGCTTAAAGGAGTCACCGGGGAGCTGTTTTTT.

The gene calls are TRBV6-5 and TRBJ1-2; D unclear. The germline V gene encodes CDR1 MNHEY and CDR2 SVGAGI. Trimming took off 6 bases at V and 4 bases at J, with 15 bases between the two ends. CDR3 length: 14 residues. CDR3: CASSDDRTSYGYTF. Here the CDR3 DNA reads TGTGCCAGCAGCGACGACCGGACTTCCTATGGCTACACCTTC.

The chain carries TRBV20-1 and TRBJ2-5; no reliable D call. CDR1 and CDR2 (germline): DFQATT, SNEGSKA (reference sequence). The V end lost 5 bases, the J end lost 1 base, and 5 bases lay between the germline ends. The CDR3 is 11 residues long. The CDR3: CSAWVQETQYF. CDR3 nucleotides: TGCAGTGCTTGGGTCCAAGAGACCCAGTACTTC.

This clonotype was detected a few times. The J gene is TRBJ2-3, the V gene TRBV4-1; either TRBD1 or TRBD2 may fit D (5 bases each). The length of the CDR3 is 18 residues. Germline CDR1 is MGHRA and CDR2 is YSYEKL. With 4 bases removed from V and 4 bases from J, the gap between germline ends came to 24 bases. In nucleotides, the CDR3 is TGCGCCAGCAGCCGGTACCTTGGGACGGCCACAAGCGCAGATACGCAGTATTTT. This encodes CASSRYLGTATSADTQYF.

The chain recombines TRBV14 with TRBJ2-3, with TRBD2 identical over 12 bases. V gave up 2 bases and J gave up 1 base; unmatched junction bases: 4. Germline CDR1 and CDR2: SGHDN and FVKESK. CDR3 length: 17 amino acids. The DNA of the CDR3 is TGTGCCAGCAGCCAACACCGACTAGCGGGGGGCACAGATACGCAGTATTTT. Amino acids: CASSQHRLAGGTDTQYF.

On this clonotype itself: A much larger clone sits a single nucleotide away, making a read error possible. This sequence joins TRBV7-2 and TRBJ2-1, with TRBD2 identical over 7 bases. This CDR3 contains 15 residues. Germline V CDR1 and CDR2: SGHTA, FQGNSA. Losses at the gene ends were 8 bases for V and 1 base for J; bases not matched to a gene: 8. The CDR3: CASLQRAGSYNEQFF. In DNA form, the CDR3 reads TGTGCCAGCCTGCAACGAGCGGGATCCTACAATGAGCAGTTCTTC.

This clonotype has only a few counts. The chain couples TRBV11-2 to TRBJ1-2; unclear D gene. The germline gives CDR1 SGHAT, CDR2 FQNNGV. V lost 4 bases and J lost 4, with 10 bases in between. The length of the CDR3 is 13 residues. CDR3 DNA: TGTGCCAGCAGCTCTAGGCACAGCTATGGCTACACCTTC. Protein product: CASSSRHSYGYTF.

This clonotype was counted only a few times. This chain uses TRBV20-1 with TRBJ1-5; 7 nucleotides line up with TRBD1. The CDR3 runs 14 residues. Germline V gives CDR1 DFQATT, CDR2 SNEGSKA (reference sequence). V dropped 4 bases and J dropped 7; count of bases not matched to a gene: 10. CDR3 sequence (DNA): TGCAGTGCTAAAGACTACAGGGGAGAACAGCCCCAGCATTTT. The encoded protein is CSAKDYRGEQPQHF.

This clonotype was counted only a few times. The CDR3 carries no conserved terminal phenylalanine or tryptophan, so it likely arises from a read error. The rearrangement joins TRBV12-3 or TRBV12-4 to TRBJ2-1; the D gene is possibly TRBD2 (5 bases). The germline V and J ends were trimmed by 3 bases and 8 bases, with 17 bases remaining between them. This CDR3 has 15 residues. The CDR3 DNA follows: TGTGCCAGCAGTTTTACAACAAAGCGAGGGCATGAGCAGTTCGTC. As protein: CASSFTTKRGHEQFV.

The V call is TRBV7-9, the J call TRBJ2-5, with D uncertain. This CDR3 spans 15 amino acids. Trimming shortened V by 7 bases and J by 2 bases, and 17 bases separated the two germline ends. CDR1 and CDR2 (germline): SEHNR, FQNEAQ (reference sequence). The CDR3 sequence: CASTPPGWVQETQYF. The CDR3 DNA reads TGTGCCAGCACCCCGCCCGGGTGGGTTCAAGAGACCCAGTACTTC.

This clonotype was seen a single time. In nucleotides, the CDR3 is TGTGCCTCAGGGAAATATAGCACAGATACGCAGTATTTT. Its protein is CASGKYSTDTQYF. The chain couples TRBV9 to TRBJ2-3; D perhaps matches TRBD1 (5 bases). This CDR3 comprises 13 residues. Trimming took 10 bases from V and 0 from J, leaving 12 bases between them. Germline CDR1 is SGDLS and CDR2 is YYNGEE.

This clonotype showed up many times. V gene TRBV7-2 combines with J gene TRBJ2-1; TRBD2 matches 8 bases. In germline, CDR1 is SGHTA, CDR2 FQGNSA. The CDR3 is 15 residues long. Unmatched junction bases numbered 4, after V lost 3 bases and J lost 3 bases. CDR3 in DNA: TGTGCCAGCAGCTTGGGGACTAGGGTCTACAATGAGCAGTTCTTC. Its translation: CASSLGTRVYNEQFF.

A few counts support this clonotype. V and J are TRBV20-1 and TRBJ1-1, with a tentative D call TRBD1 (6 bases). Germline CDR1 is DFQATT and CDR2 is SNEGSKA (reference sequence). The CDR3 extends over 16 amino acids. Trimming pared 5 bases from V and 6 bases from J, leaving 25 bases between. CDR3 residues: CSALPGQSPSGSEAFF. The CDR3 DNA follows: TGCAGTGCTCTCCCGGGACAAAGTCCTTCGGGTTCTGAAGCTTTCTTT.

This clonotype was picked up a small number of times. The chain couples TRBV20-1 to TRBJ2-5; D is undetermined. In germline, CDR1 is DFQATT, CDR2 SNEGSKA (reference sequence). V was trimmed by 1 base and J by 4 bases, leaving 13 bases between them. CDR3 length: 14 amino acids. CDR3 sequence: CSARGTVRLETQYF. The CDR3 bases are TGCAGTGCTAGAGGGACGGTGAGGTTAGAGACCCAGTACTTC.

This clonotype was seen more than once but under ten times. V is TRBV5-6 and J is TRBJ2-1, with 9 bases lining up with TRBD1. V lost 4 bases, J lost 9 bases, and 8 bases stayed unmatched. The CDR3 consists of 14 residues. Germline V gene lookup returns CDR1 SGHDT and CDR2 YYEEEE. The CDR3 nucleotides are TGTGCCAGCAGCCGGGGGACAGGGTCGATTGAGCAGTTCTTC. Translated: CASSRGTGSIEQFF.

A remark on this clonotype: An end of the junction does not agree with germline; a read error may underlie this. The chain combines TRBV12-3 or TRBV12-4 with TRBJ1-5, with a possible D match to TRBD1 (5 bases). CDR3 length: 13 residues. CDR3 region: CAIAQRGNQSQHF. The CDR3 coding sequence is TGTGCCATCGCGCAGAGGGGCAATCAGTCCCAGCATTTT.

This clonotype appeared a few times. This rearrangement joins TRBV5-1 to TRBJ1-5; D is possibly TRBD1 (5 bases). V lost 0 bases and J 6 bases, leaving 16 bases between the germline ends. Germline V CDR1 and CDR2: SGHRS, YFSETQ. The CDR3 has 16 amino acids. Written as DNA, the CDR3 is TGCGCCAGCAGCTTGGGAGGGGCTTACCCTACTCAGCCCCAGCATTTT. Protein product: CASSLGGAYPTQPQHF.